At least ten counts were recorded for the clone carrying this T cell receptor (beta chain). Its antigen is unidentified. Time point defined: sample taken at primary tumor resection. The input material, whole RNA from tumor, nontumor lung or frozen PBMC, was sequenced unsorted. Samples came from about 72 TRACERx patients with untreated early-stage lung cancer. The CDR3 has 17 amino acids. Trimming removed 7 bases at V and 0 bases at J, with 19 bases between. Germline V gene data show CDR1 as ENHRY and CDR2 as SYGVKD. This entry is derived from a study of spatial heterogeneity in lung cancer. Study as a whole: A consistent excess of beta-chain over alpha-chain sequences was detected.

TCRdb passed the 5' RACE reads through MiXCR, listing each CDR3 protein once. Found here are 3,500 to 5,500 distinct CDR3 sequences, around a tenth of them singletons; the top ten hold roughly 46%. Study-wide findings and caveats: At tumor resection, ubiquitous expanded TCRs were detected in blood more often than later.

The sequences come from PBMCs, collected at surgery. This TCR was sampled from a male donor with early-stage non-small cell lung cancer. The chain recombines TRBV10-3 with TRBJ2-1; weak D call: TRBD2 (6 bases). CDR3 sequence (DNA): TGTGCCATCAAAAGGGATAGCGGAGGGGTCTCCTACAATGAGCAGTTCTTC. This gives the protein CAIKRDSGGVSYNEQFF.